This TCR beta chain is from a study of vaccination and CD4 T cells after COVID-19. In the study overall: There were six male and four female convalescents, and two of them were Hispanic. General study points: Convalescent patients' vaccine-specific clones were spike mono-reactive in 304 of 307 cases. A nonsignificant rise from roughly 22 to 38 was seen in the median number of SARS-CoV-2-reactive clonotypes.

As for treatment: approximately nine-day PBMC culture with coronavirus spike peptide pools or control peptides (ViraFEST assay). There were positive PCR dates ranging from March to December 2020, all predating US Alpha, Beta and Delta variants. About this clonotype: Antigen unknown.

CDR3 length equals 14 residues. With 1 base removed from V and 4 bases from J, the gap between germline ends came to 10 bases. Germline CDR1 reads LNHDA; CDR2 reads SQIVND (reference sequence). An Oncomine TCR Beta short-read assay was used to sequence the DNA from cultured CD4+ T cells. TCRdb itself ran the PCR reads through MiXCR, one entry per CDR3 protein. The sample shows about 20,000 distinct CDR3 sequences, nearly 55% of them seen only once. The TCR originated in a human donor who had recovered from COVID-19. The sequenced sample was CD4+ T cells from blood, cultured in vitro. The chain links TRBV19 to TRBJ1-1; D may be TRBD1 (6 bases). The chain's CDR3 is CASSIAQGLTEAFF. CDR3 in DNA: TGTGCCAGTAGTATAGCCCAGGGGCTCACTGAAGCTTTCTTT.